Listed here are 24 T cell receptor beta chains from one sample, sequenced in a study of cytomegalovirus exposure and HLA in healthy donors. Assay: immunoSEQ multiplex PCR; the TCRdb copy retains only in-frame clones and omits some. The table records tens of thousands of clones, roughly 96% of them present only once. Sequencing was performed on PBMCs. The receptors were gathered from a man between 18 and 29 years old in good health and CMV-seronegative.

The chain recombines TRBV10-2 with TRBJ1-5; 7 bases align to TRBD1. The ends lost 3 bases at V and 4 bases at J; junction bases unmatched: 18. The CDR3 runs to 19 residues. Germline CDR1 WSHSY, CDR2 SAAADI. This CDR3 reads CASSESGLATGVKNQPQHF. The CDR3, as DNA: TGCGCCAGCAGTGAATCAGGTTTGGCAACAGGGGTGAAAAATCAGCCCCAGCATTTT.

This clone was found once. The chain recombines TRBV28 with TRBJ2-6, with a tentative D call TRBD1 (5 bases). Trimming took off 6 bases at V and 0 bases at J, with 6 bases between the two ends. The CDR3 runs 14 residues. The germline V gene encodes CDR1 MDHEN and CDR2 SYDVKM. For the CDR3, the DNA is TGTGCCAGCAGGACAGCCTCTGGGGCCAACGTCCTGACTTTC. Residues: CASRTASGANVLTF.

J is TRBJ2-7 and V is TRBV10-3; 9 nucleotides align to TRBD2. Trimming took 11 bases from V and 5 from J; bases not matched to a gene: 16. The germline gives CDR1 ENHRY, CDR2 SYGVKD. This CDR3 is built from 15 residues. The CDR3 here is CAAGGGASGGDEQYF. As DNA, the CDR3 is TGTGCCGCCGGCGGGGGGGCTAGCGGTGGAGACGAGCAGTACTTC.

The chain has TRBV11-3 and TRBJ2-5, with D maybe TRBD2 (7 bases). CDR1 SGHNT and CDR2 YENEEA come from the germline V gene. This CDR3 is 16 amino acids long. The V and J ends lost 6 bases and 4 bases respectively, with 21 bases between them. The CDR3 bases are TGTGCCAGCAGACTGGGGAGGGGGGCGATATCAGAGACCCAGTACTTC. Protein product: CASRLGRGAISETQYF. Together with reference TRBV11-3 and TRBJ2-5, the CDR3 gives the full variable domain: EAGVVQSPRYKIIEKKQPVAFWCNPISGHNTLYWYLQNLGQGPELLIRYENEEAVDDSQLPKDRFSAERLKGVDSTLKIQPAELGDSAVYLCASRLGRGAISETQYFGPGTRLLVL.

The CDR3 region is CASMGQETGNTIYF. Here the CDR3 DNA reads TGTGCCAGTATGGGACAAGAGACCGGAAACACCATATATTTT. The chain links TRBV19 to TRBJ1-3; perhaps TRBD1 as D (6 bases). The CDR3 has 14 amino acids. Trimming stripped 7 bases from V and 4 bases from J, with 14 bases between. Germline CDR1 reads LNHDA; CDR2 reads SQIVND (reference sequence).

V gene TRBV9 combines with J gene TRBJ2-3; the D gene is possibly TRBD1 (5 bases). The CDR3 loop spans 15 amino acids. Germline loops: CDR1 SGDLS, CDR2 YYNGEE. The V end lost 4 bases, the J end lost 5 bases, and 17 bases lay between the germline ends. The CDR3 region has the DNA TGTGCCAGCAGCCCCCAAATCAGTAGGGGAGATACGCAGTATTTT. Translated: CASSPQISRGDTQYF.

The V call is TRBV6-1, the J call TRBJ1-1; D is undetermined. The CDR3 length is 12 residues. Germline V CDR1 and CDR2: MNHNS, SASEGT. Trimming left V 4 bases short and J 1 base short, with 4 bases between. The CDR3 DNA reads TGTGCCAGCAGTGTACAGAACACTGAAGCTTTCTTT. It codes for CASSVQNTEAFF.

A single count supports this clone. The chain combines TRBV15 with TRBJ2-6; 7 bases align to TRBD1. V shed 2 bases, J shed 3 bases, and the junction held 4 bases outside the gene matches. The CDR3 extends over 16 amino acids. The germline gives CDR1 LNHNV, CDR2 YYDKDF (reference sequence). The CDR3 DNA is TGTGCCACCAGCAGAAAGACAGGGAGTGGGGCCAACGTCCTGACTTTC. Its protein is CATSRKTGSGANVLTF.

CDR3 nucleotides: TGTGCCAGCAGCTCACAGACGAATCAGCCCCAGCATTTT. This gives the protein CASSSQTNQPQHF. The chain is built from TRBV7-2 and TRBJ1-5; D remains ambiguous. The V and J ends lost 4 bases and 4 bases respectively, with 8 bases between them. The CDR3 sequence is 13 residues long. Looked up from germline, CDR1 is SGHTA and CDR2 is FQGNSA.

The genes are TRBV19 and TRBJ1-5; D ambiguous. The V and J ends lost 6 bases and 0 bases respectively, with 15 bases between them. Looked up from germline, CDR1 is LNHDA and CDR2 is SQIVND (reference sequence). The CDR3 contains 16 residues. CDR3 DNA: TGTGCCAGTAGCAACCCAGGAGGACTTAGCAATCAGCCCCAGCATTTT. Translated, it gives CASSNPGGLSNQPQHF.

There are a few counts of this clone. CDR3 DNA sequence: TGTGCCAGCAGTGAAGGTAGGAACACTGAAGCTTTCTTT. Encoded protein: CASSEGRNTEAFF. J is TRBJ1-1 and V is TRBV2, with D uncertain. Trimming removed 1 base at V and 1 base at J, with 4 bases between. The CDR3 is 13 amino acids. Germline CDR1 SNHLY, CDR2 FYNNEI. The full variable domain, in which reference TRBV2 and TRBJ1-1 provide the parts outside the CDR3, is EPEVTQTPSHQVTQMGQEVILRCVPISNHLYFYWYRQILGQKVEFLVSFYNNEISEKSEIFDDQFSVERPDGSNFTLKIRSTKLEDSAMYFCASSEGRNTEAFFGQGTRLTVV.

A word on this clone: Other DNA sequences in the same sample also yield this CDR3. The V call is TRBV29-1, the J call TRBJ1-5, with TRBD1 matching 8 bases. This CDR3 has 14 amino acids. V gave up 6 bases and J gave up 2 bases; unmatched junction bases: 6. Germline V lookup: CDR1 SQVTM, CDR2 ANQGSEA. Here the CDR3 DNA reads TGCAGCGTGACCAGGGGGCGAGGCAATCAGCCCCAGCATTTT. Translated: CSVTRGRGNQPQHF.

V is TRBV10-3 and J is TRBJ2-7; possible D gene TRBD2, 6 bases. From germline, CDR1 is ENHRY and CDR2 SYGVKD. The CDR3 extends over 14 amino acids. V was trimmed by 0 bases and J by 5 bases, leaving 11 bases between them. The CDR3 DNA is TGTGCCATCAGTGAGTCAGGGGAGGTCCACGAGCAGTACTTC. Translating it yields CAISESGEVHEQYF.

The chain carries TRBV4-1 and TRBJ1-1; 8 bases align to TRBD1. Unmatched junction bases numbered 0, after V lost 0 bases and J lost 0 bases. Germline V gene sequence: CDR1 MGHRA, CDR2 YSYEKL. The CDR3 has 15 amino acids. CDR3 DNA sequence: TGCGCCAGCAGCCAAGAGGGACAGGTGAACACTGAAGCTTTCTTT. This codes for CASSQEGQVNTEAFF.

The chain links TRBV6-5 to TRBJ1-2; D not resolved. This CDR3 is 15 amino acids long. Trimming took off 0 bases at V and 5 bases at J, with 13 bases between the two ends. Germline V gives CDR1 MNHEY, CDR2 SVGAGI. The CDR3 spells CASSYSNSQPYGYTF. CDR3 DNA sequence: TGTGCCAGCAGTTACTCTAACAGCCAACCGTATGGCTACACCTTC.

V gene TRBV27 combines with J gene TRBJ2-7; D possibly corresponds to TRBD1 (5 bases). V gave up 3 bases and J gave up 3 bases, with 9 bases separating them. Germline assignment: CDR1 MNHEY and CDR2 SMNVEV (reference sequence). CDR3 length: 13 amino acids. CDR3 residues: CASSFDRGYEQYF. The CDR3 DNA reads TGTGCCAGCAGTTTTGATAGGGGCTACGAGCAGTACTTC.

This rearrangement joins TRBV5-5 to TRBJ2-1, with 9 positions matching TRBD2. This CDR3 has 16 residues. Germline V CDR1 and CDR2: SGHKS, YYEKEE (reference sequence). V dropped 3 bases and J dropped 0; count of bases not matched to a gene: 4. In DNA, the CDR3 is TGTGCCAGCAGCTGGGAACTAGCGGGCTCCTACAATGAGCAGTTCTTC. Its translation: CASSWELAGSYNEQFF.

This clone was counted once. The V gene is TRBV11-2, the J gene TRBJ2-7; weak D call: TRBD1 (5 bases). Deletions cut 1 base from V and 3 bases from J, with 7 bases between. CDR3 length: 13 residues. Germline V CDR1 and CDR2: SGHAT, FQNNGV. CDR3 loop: CASSLVQGYEQYF. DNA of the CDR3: TGTGCCAGCAGCTTAGTCCAGGGCTACGAGCAGTACTTC.

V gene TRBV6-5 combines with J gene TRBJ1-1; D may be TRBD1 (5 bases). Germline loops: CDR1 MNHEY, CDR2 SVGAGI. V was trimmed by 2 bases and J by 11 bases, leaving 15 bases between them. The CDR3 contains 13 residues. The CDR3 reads CASSYGDSGGAFF. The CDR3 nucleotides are TGTGCCAGCAGTTACGGGGACTCAGGAGGGGCTTTCTTT.

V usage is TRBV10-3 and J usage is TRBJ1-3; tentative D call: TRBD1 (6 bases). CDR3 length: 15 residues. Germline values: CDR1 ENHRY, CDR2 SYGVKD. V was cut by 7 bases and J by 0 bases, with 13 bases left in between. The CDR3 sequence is CAITGQLSSGNTIYF. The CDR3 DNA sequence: TGTGCCATCACAGGACAGTTGAGCTCTGGAAACACCATATATTTT.

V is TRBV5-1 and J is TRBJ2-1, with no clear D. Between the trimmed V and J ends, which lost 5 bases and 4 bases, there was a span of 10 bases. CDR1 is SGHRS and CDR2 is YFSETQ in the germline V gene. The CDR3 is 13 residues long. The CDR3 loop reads CASSPPRYNEQFF. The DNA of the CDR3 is TGCGCCAGCAGTCCCCCCAGATACAATGAGCAGTTCTTC. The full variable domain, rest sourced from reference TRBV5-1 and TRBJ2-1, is KAGVTQTPRYLIKTRGQQVTLSCSPISGHRSVSWYQQTPGQGLQFLFEYFSETQRNKGNFPGRFSGRQFSNSRSEMNVSTLELGDSALYLCASSPPRYNEQFFGPGTRLTVL.

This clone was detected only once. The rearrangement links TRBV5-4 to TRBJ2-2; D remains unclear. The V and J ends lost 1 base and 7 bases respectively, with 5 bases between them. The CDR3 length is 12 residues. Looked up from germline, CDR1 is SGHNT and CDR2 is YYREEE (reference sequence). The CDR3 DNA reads TGTGCCAGCAGCTTGACCGGCGGGGAGCTGTTTTTT. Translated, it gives CASSLTGGELFF.

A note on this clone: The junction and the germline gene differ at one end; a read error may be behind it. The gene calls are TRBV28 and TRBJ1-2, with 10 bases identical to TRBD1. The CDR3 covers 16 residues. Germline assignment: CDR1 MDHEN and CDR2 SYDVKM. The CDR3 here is CASRPRDRGFNYVYTF. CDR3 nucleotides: TGTGCCAGCAGACCTCGGGACAGGGGATTTAACTATGTCTACACCTTC.

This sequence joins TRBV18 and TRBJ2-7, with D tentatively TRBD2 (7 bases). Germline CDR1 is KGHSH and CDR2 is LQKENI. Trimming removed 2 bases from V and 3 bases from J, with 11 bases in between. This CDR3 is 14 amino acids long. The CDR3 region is CASSPMGGGYEQYF. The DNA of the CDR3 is TGTGCCAGCTCACCAATGGGAGGGGGCTACGAGCAGTACTTC.